This T cell receptor beta chain originates from a study of read filtering for tumor transcriptome and immune sequencing. For the study at large: Patients were about 17 male and about 15 female, mean age about 65 years, range about 45 to 85. DNase treatment preceded whole-transcriptome library preparation. Findings and caveats of the study: RNA-seq captured clonotypes less deeply and reliably than IR-seq. In IR-seq, single-read clonotypes were around 80% of clonotypes but around 3.2% of reads.

Germline V gene sequence: CDR1 LGHDT, CDR2 YNNKEL (reference sequence). The CDR3 spans 16 residues. The V end was cut by 0 bases, the J end by 1 base, with 12 bases between. This clonotype was counted many times. The antigen remains unidentified. From 350 to 500 ng of RNA, a library with molecular barcoded alpha/delta and beta/gamma adaptors was made. MiXCR, run by TCRdb on the reads, gives a single entry per CDR3 protein. The table includes roughly 25,000 distinct CDR3 sequences, 20% detected once. The receptor's source is a donor at least 40 years old with multiple myeloma. The chain has TRBV3-1 and TRBJ1-1; possibly TRBD1 for D (5 bases). Source material: a population of CD138-negative cells sorted from bone marrow. Written as DNA, the CDR3 is TGTGCCAGCAGCCAAGATCTGGCAGGGTGGAACACTGAAGCTTTCTTT. This translates into CASSQDLAGWNTEAFF.